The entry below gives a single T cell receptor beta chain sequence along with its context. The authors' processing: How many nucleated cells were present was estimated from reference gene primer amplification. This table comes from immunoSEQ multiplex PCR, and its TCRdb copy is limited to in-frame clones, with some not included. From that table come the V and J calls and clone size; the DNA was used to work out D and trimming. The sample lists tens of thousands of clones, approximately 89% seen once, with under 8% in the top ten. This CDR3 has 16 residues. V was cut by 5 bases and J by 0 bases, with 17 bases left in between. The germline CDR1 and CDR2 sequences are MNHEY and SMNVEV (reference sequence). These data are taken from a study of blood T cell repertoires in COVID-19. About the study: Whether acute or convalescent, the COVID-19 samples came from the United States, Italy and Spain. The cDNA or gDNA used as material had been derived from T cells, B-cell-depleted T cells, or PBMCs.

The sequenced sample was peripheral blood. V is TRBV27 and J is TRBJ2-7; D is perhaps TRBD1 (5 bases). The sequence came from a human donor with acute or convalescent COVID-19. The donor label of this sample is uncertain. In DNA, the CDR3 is TGTGCCAGCAGTGTGGCAACCTCGACAGTCTCCTACGAGCAGTACTTC. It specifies CASSVATSTVSYEQYF.